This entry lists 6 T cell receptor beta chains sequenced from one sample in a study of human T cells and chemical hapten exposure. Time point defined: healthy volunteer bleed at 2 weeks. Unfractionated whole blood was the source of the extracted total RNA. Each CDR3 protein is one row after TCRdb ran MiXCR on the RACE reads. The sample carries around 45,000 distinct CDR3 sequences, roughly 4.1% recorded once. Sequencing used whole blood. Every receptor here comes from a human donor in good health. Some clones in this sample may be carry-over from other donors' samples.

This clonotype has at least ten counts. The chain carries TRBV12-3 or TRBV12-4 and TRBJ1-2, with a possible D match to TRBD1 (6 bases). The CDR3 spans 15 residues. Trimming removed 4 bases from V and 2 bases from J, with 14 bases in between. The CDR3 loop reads CASSWDKELNYGYTF. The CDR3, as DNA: TGTGCCAGCAGTTGGGACAAGGAGTTAAACTATGGCTACACCTTC.

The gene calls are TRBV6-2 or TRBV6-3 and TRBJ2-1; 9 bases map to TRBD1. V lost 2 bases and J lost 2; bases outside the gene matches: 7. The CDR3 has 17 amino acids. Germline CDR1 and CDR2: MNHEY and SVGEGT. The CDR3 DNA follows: TGTGCCAGCAGTTACCGGGACAGGGTAGGACCCTACAATGAGCAGTTCTTC. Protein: CASSYRDRVGPYNEQFF.

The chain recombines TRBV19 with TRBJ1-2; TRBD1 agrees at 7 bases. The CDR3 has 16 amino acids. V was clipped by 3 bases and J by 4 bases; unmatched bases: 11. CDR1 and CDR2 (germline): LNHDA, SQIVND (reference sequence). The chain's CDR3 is CASSIRGTNTFYGYTF. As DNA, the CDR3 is TGTGCCAGTAGTATCAGGGGGACAAATACTTTCTATGGCTACACCTTC.

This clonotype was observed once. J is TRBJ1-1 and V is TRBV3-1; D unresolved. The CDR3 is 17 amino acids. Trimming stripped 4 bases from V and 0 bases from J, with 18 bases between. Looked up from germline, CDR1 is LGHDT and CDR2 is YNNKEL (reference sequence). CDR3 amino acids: CASSPGDLSNMNTEAFF. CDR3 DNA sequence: TGTGCCAGCAGCCCCGGGGATTTGAGTAACATGAACACTGAAGCTTTCTTT.

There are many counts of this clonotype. The CDR3 DNA follows: TGTGCCAGCAGCCCCAACACCTGGGGCACTCAAAACATTCAGTACTTC. It yields the protein CASSPNTWGTQNIQYF. V usage is TRBV28 and J usage is TRBJ2-4; D possibly corresponds to TRBD1 (5 bases). Germline CDR1 is MDHEN and CDR2 is SYDVKM. V was clipped by 6 bases and J by 5 bases, with 20 bases between them. The CDR3 contains 16 residues.

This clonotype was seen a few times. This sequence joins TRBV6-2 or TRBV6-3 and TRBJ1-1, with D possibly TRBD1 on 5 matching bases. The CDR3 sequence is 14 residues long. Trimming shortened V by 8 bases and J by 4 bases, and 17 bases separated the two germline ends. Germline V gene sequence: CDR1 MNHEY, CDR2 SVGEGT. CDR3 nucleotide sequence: TGTGCCAGCCTACGACGGGGGACTCTCACTGAAGCTTTCTTT. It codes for CASLRRGTLTEAFF.